Detailed here is one T cell receptor beta chain. Its antigen is currently unknown. These data are taken from a study of T cells after yellow fever vaccination. The V end lost 1 base, the J end lost 7 bases, and 7 bases lay between the germline ends. The CDR3 length is 13 residues. In germline, CDR1 is LGHDT, CDR2 YNNKEL (reference sequence). TCRdb re-called the 5' RACE reads through MiXCR, storing one row per CDR3 protein. The sample contains roughly 180,000 distinct CDR3 sequences, approximately 6.2% of which appear only once. Overall study findings and caveats: Peaking on day 5 versus 15, the secondary response was faster but weaker.

The chain has TRBV3-1 and TRBJ1-4; D is undetermined. Specimen: CD4+ T cells sorted from PBMCs, collected on the day of the first yellow fever vaccination. The clonotype comes from a man between 18 and 29 years old who received the YFV17D yellow fever vaccine. CDR3 coding DNA: TGTGCCAGCAGCCAAGGAATCATTGAAAAACTGTTTTTT. Its translation: CASSQGIIEKLFF.